Each of the 23 T cell receptor beta chains below was sequenced from the same sample in a study of cytomegalovirus exposure and HLA in healthy donors. Primers: 60 Vbeta forward and 13 Jbeta reverse. Profiling relied on immunoSEQ multiplex PCR, and the TCRdb table lists in-frame clones only, not all of them. This table has over 100,000 clones, 55% to 75% appearing once. Sequenced input: PBMCs. These receptors were obtained from a woman in her 70s in good health and CMV-seropositive.

V is TRBV7-8 and J is TRBJ2-3; maybe TRBD2 (6 bases). Trimming took 1 base from V and 5 from J, leaving 10 bases between them. The germline CDR1 and CDR2 sequences are SGHVS and FQNEAQ. The CDR3 sequence is 14 residues long. CDR3 nucleotide sequence: TGTGCCAGCAGCTTAGGGGCGGGGATAGATACGCAGTATTTT. This encodes CASSLGAGIDTQYF.

This clone has a handful of counts. The chain is built from TRBV4-1 and TRBJ2-2; the match to TRBD2 covers 11 bases. CDR3 length: 17 residues. The ends lost 0 bases at V and 6 bases at J; junction bases unmatched: 6. Germline assignment: CDR1 MGHRA and CDR2 YSYEKL. CDR3 in DNA: TGCGCCAGCAGCCAAGATCATAGCGGGGGGGCCGCCGGGGAGCTGTTTTTT. It is translated as CASSQDHSGGAAGELFF.

The chain combines TRBV19 with TRBJ2-5, with a possible D match to TRBD2 (5 bases). The CDR3 spans 14 residues. The germline V gene encodes CDR1 LNHDA and CDR2 SQIVND (reference sequence). V was clipped by 6 bases and J by 0 bases, with 11 bases between them. CDR3 sequence reads: CASRTLGDQETQYF. The CDR3 coding sequence is TGTGCCAGTAGGACCCTCGGGGACCAAGAGACCCAGTACTTC.

This clone was recorded once. The chain joins TRBV5-6 to TRBJ1-2; weak D call: TRBD1 (6 bases). Trimming stripped 0 bases from V and 7 bases from J, with 13 bases between. The CDR3 length is 14 residues. Germline loops: CDR1 SGHDT, CDR2 YYEEEE. CDR3: CASSLDRVQGGYTF. DNA for the CDR3: TGTGCCAGCAGCTTGGACAGGGTCCAAGGTGGCTACACCTTC.

The rearrangement uses TRBV30 and TRBJ2-5, with D hard to call. The CDR3 totals 13 residues. CDR1 GTSNPN and CDR2 SVGIG come from the germline V gene (reference sequence). Trimming took off 5 bases at V and 2 bases at J, with 12 bases between the two ends. CDR3 nucleotides: TGTGCCTGGTCCGGTGTATTGCAAGAGACCCAGTACTTC. Translating it yields CAWSGVLQETQYF.

The chain is built from TRBV2 and TRBJ2-5; the match to TRBD2 covers 10 bases. The junction had 1 base not matched to a gene; V was cut back by 2 bases and J by 1 base. This CDR3 contains 15 residues. The germline V gene encodes CDR1 SNHLY and CDR2 FYNNEI. In DNA, the CDR3 is TGTGCCAGCAGTGAAATAGCGGGGGGCCAAGAGACCCAGTACTTC. It is translated as CASSEIAGGQETQYF.

The sample holds one count of this clone. The chain uses TRBV30 and TRBJ1-1, with D hard to call. V lost 3 bases to trimming and J lost 8 bases, with 7 bases between them. The CDR3 has 10 amino acids. Germline lookup yields CDR1 GTSNPN and CDR2 SVGIG (reference sequence). CDR3 amino acids: CAWSGGEAFF. The DNA of the CDR3 is TGTGCCTGGAGCGGAGGGGAAGCTTTCTTT.

This clone was observed a handful of times. This sequence joins TRBV5-6 and TRBJ2-7, with a possible D match to TRBD1 (5 bases). The CDR3 loop spans 14 amino acids. CDR1 and CDR2 from the germline V gene are SGHDT and YYEEEE. V was pared by 1 base and J by 6 bases, with 14 bases between. In DNA form, the CDR3 reads TGTGCCAGCAGCTTGAGACAGACGAATCCCGAGCAGTACTTC. Its protein product is CASSLRQTNPEQYF.

This clone has just a few counts. This chain uses TRBV4-1 with TRBJ1-5; 9 bases are shared with TRBD1. Germline assignment: CDR1 MGHRA and CDR2 YSYEKL. There are 19 residues in the CDR3. V trimming: 4 bases; J trimming: 1 base; junction bases outside the gene matches: 14. CDR3 loop: CASSPILSPGTGSNQPQHF. In nucleotides, the CDR3 is TGCGCCAGCAGCCCGATCCTCTCCCCCGGGACAGGGAGCAATCAGCCCCAGCATTTT.

The chain joins TRBV18 to TRBJ1-2; D not resolved. V lost 0 bases, J lost 8 bases, and 13 bases lay in between. The germline V gene has CDR1 KGHSH and CDR2 LQKENI. CDR3 length: 14 residues. The CDR3 loop is CASSPPSRGPGYTF. CDR3 bases: TGTGCCAGCTCACCACCTTCAAGAGGCCCCGGCTACACCTTC.

The chain combines TRBV9 with TRBJ1-3, with D possibly being TRBD1 (5 bases). CDR1 and CDR2 (germline): SGDLS, YYNGEE. The CDR3 is 14 amino acids. V dropped 4 bases and J dropped 2 bases, with 10 bases sitting between them. CDR3 bases: TGTGCCAGCAGCCCCGACAGCACTGGAAACACCATATATTTT. This gives the protein CASSPDSTGNTIYF. Together with reference TRBV9 and TRBJ1-3, the CDR3 gives the full variable domain: DSGVTQTPKHLITATGQRVTLRCSPRSGDLSVYWYQQSLDQGLQFLIQYYNGEERAKGNILERFSAQQFPDLHSELNLSSLELGDSALYFCASSPDSTGNTIYFGEGSWLTVV.

This clone was counted once. The rearrangement links TRBV2 to TRBJ1-3, with D tentatively TRBD1 (6 bases). CDR3 size: 15 residues. V lost 6 bases to trimming and J lost 0 bases, with 12 bases between them. The germline V gene encodes CDR1 SNHLY and CDR2 FYNNEI. The CDR3 region is CASRLGQPSGNTIYF. CDR3 in DNA: TGTGCCAGCAGACTCGGACAGCCCTCTGGAAACACCATATATTTT.

This clone was picked up a small number of times. The chain combines TRBV7-9 with TRBJ2-1; TRBD2 aligns across 10 bases. The germline CDR1 and CDR2 sequences are SEHNR and FQNEAQ (reference sequence). The CDR3 consists of 15 residues. V dropped 5 bases and J dropped 7; count of bases not matched to a gene: 8. In nucleotides, the CDR3 is TGTGCCAGCAGCCCACAGCGGGGGGGCAATAATGAGCAGTTCTTC. Its protein product is CASSPQRGGNNEQFF. The full variable domain, completed using reference TRBV7-9 and TRBJ2-1, is DTGVSQNPRHKITKRGQNVTFRCDPISEHNRLYWYRQTLGQGPEFLTYFQNEAQLEKSRLLSDRFSAERPKGSFSTLEIQRTEQGDSAMYLCASSPQRGGNNEQFFGPGTRLTVL.

The rearrangement links TRBV30 to TRBJ2-2; no firm D call. CDR3 length equals 12 residues. Trimming removed 1 base from V and 7 bases from J, with 7 bases in between. Germline CDR1 is GTSNPN and CDR2 is SVGIG (reference sequence). DNA of the CDR3: TGTGCCTGGAGTGATGCGCACGGGGAGCTGTTTTTT. Its translation is CAWSDAHGELFF.

As DNA, the CDR3 is TGTGCCAGCAGCCCCCGGGACAGTTTCTACGAGCAGTACTTC. This gives the protein CASSPRDSFYEQYF. The V call is TRBV7-2, the J call TRBJ2-7; 7 bases agree with TRBD1. This CDR3 is built from 14 residues. Germline V gene data show CDR1 as SGHTA and CDR2 as FQGNSA. The ends lost 5 bases at V and 3 bases at J; junction bases unmatched: 7.

This clone came up a few times. This chain connects TRBV4-2 to TRBJ2-1, with D hard to call. Per the germline V gene, CDR1 is LGHNA and CDR2 is YNFKEQ. Trimming cost V 0 bases and J 10 bases, with 10 bases left between them. The CDR3 has 13 residues. CDR3 amino acids: CASSQEKAFEQFF. CDR3 in DNA: TGTGCCAGCAGCCAAGAAAAAGCGTTCGAGCAGTTCTTC.

This clone was detected a few times. J is TRBJ2-3 and V is TRBV6-6; weak D call: TRBD1 (5 bases). Germline V CDR1 and CDR2: MNHNY, SVGAGI (reference sequence). Trimming removed 6 bases from V and 1 base from J, with 8 bases in between. This CDR3 comprises 13 residues. CDR3 in amino acids: CASRETGTDTQYF. The CDR3 DNA reads as TGTGCCAGCAGAGAGACAGGCACAGATACGCAGTATTTT.

V is TRBV5-8 and J is TRBJ2-5; TRBD2 aligns across 11 bases. Trimming took 3 bases from V and 0 from J; bases not matched to a gene: 4. The CDR3 contains 16 residues. Germline V gene sequence: CDR1 SGHTS, CDR2 YDEGEE. This CDR3 reads CASSWGTSGYQETQYF. CDR3 DNA sequence: TGTGCCAGCAGCTGGGGGACTAGCGGTTACCAAGAGACCCAGTACTTC.

This chain connects TRBV6-4 to TRBJ2-1, with 8 nucleotides matching TRBD2. J lost 2 bases, V lost 0 bases, and 3 bases had no gene match. This CDR3 is built from 16 residues. Germline CDR1 reads MRHNA; CDR2 reads SNTAGT. This CDR3 is CASSDSGAGAYNEQFF. The CDR3 DNA reads TGTGCCAGCAGTGACTCAGGAGCGGGGGCCTACAATGAGCAGTTCTTC.

The rearrangement links TRBV2 to TRBJ1-2; D is possibly TRBD1 (5 bases). The length of the CDR3 is 13 residues. V was trimmed by 1 base and J by 6 bases, leaving 9 bases between them. The germline V gene encodes CDR1 SNHLY and CDR2 FYNNEI. The CDR3 here is CASSEVSGNGYTF. The DNA for the CDR3 is TGTGCCAGCAGTGAAGTGTCAGGGAATGGCTACACCTTC. The full variable domain, completed using reference TRBV2 and TRBJ1-2, is EPEVTQTPSHQVTQMGQEVILRCVPISNHLYFYWYRQILGQKVEFLVSFYNNEISEKSEIFDDQFSVERPDGSNFTLKIRSTKLEDSAMYFCASSEVSGNGYTFGSGTRLTVV.

This clone was seen a handful of times. This chain links TRBV29-1 with TRBJ2-7; D might be TRBD1 (6 bases). The V end lost 6 bases, the J end lost 3 bases, and 12 bases lay between the germline ends. Germline values: CDR1 SQVTM, CDR2 ANQGSEA. The CDR3 covers 12 residues. The CDR3 loop is CSVRQALYEQYF. The CDR3 nucleotides read TGCAGCGTCCGACAGGCCCTCTACGAGCAGTACTTC.

This clone was recorded a few times. V and J are TRBV5-1 and TRBJ2-3; 16 positions agree with TRBD2. V was clipped by 4 bases and J by 6 bases; unmatched bases: 11. The CDR3 covers 18 residues. The V gene's germline CDR1 is SGHRS and CDR2 YFSETQ. This CDR3 reads CASSPSGTSGGAGDTQYF. For the CDR3, the DNA is TGCGCCAGCAGCCCTAGCGGGACTAGCGGGGGGGCTGGTGATACGCAGTATTTT.

The chain carries TRBV29-1 and TRBJ1-2; tentative D call: TRBD1 (6 bases). The CDR3 runs 12 residues. V lost 3 bases, J lost 8 bases, and 13 bases lay in between. Germline assignment: CDR1 SQVTM and CDR2 ANQGSEA. This CDR3 is CSVDGPQGGYTF. The CDR3 DNA is TGCAGCGTTGATGGGCCCCAGGGGGGCTACACCTTC.